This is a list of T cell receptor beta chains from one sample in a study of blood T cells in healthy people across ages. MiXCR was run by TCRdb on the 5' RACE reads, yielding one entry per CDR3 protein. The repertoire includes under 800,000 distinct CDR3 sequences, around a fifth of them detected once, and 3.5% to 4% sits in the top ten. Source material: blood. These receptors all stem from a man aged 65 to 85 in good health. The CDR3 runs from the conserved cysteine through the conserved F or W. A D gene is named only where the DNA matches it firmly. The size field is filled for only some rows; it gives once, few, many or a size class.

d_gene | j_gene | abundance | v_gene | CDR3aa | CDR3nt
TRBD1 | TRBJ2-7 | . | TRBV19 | CASSDTGQGLYEQYF | TGTGCCAGTAGTGACACGGGACAGGGTCTCTACGAGCAGTACTTC
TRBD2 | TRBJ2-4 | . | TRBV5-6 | CASSLNALAGRVKNIQYF | TGTGCCAGCAGCTTGAACGCCCTAGCGGGAAGGGTCAAAAACATTCAGTACTTC
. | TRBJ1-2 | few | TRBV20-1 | CSARDRSPATYGYTF | TGCAGTGCTAGAGATCGCAGTCCGGCTACCTATGGCTACACCTTC
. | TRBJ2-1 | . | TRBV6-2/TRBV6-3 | CATSDLYNEQFF | TGCGCGACGTCCGACCTCTACAATGAGCAGTTCTTC
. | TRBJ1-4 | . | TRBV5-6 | CASRSKGRGNEKLFF | TGTGCCAGCAGATCAAAGGGAAGGGGAAATGAAAAACTGTTTTTT
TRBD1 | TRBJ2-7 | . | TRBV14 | CASSGDRGALEQYF | TGTGCCAGCAGCGGGGACAGGGGGGCGCTTGAGCAGTACTTC
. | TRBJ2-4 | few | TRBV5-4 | CASSRQQGPLGIQYF | TGTGCCAGCAGCCGACAACAGGGCCCCCTCGGCATTCAGTACTTC
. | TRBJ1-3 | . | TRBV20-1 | CSARVNTGTPSGNTIYF | TGCAGTGCTAGAGTTAATACCGGGACCCCCTCTGGAAACACCATATATTTT
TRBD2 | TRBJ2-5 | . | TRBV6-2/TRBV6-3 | CASSSGWGGETQYF | TGTGCCAGCAGTTCGGGGTGGGGAGGGGAGACCCAGTACTTC
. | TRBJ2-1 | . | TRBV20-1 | CSARYGSSYNEQFF | TGCAGTGCTAGATACGGTAGCTCCTACAATGAGCAGTTCTTC
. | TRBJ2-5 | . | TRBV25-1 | CASREGTVETQYF | TGTGCCAGCAGGGAGGGGACAGTGGAGACCCAGTACTTC
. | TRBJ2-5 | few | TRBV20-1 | CSAIPGGRQETQYF | TGCAGTGCTATACCAGGGGGGCGGCAAGAGACCCAGTACTTC
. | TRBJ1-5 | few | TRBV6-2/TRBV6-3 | CASSYRERGPNQPQHF | TGTGCCAGCAGTTACCGGGAAAGGGGACCCAATCAGCCCCAGCATTTT
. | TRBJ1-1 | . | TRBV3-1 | CASSQDGRGSF | TGTGCCAGCAGCCAAGACGGTCGAGGGTCCTTT
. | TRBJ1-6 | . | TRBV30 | CAWSEGSKNSPLHF | TGTGCCTGGAGTGAGGGTTCTAAGAATTCACCCCTCCACTTT
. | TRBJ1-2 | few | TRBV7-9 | CASSLASQAGYTF | TGTGCCAGCAGCTTAGCTAGCCAGGCTGGCTACACCTTC
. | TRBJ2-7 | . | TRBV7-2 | CASSPLGSHIYEQYF | TGTGCCAGCAGTCCACTAGGGTCTCATATCTACGAGCAGTACTTC
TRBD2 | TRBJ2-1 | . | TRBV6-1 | CASATSGIENEQFF | TGTGCCAGCGCTACTAGCGGGATAGAGAATGAGCAGTTCTTC
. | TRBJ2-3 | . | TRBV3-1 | CASTVPGDTQYF | TGTGCCAGCACCGTGCCCGGGGATACGCAGTATTTT
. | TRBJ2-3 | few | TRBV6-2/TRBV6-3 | CASSYSGGTQYF | TGTGCCAGCAGTTACTCGGGAGGAACGCAGTATTTT
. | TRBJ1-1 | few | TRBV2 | CASSLQGSMNTEAFF | TGTGCCAGCAGTTTACAGGGCTCCATGAACACTGAAGCTTTCTTT
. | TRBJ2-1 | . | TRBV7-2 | CASSQRYNEQFF | TGTGCCAGCAGCCAGAGGTACAATGAGCAGTTCTTC
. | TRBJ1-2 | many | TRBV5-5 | CASRPGTNENYGYTF | TGTGCCAGCAGGCCCGGGACAAACGAGAACTATGGCTACACCTTC
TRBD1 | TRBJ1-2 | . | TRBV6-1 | CASIRSRGLYGYTF | TGTGCCAGCATTAGAAGCAGGGGGCTTTATGGCTACACCTTC
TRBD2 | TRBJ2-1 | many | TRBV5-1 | CASSPGLAGGSWYNEQFF | TGCGCCAGCAGCCCTGGACTAGCGGGAGGATCCTGGTACAATGAGCAGTTCTTC
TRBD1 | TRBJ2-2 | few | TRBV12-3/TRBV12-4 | CASSLAGQGYTGELFF | TGTGCCAGCAGTTTAGCGGGACAGGGGTACACCGGGGAGCTGTTTTTT
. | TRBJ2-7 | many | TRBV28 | CASSPRTSSYEQYF | TGTGCCAGCAGCCCCAGGACAAGCTCCTACGAGCAGTACTTC
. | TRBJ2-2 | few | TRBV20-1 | CSAIRNTGELFF | TGCAGTGCTATAAGGAACACCGGGGAGCTGTTTTTT
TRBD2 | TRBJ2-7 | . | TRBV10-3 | CAISESASGRDEQYF | TGTGCCATCAGTGAATCTGCTAGCGGGAGGGACGAGCAGTACTTC
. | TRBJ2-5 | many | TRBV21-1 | CARTGSHHQETQYF | TGTGCCAGGACAGGGAGTCACCACCAAGAGACCCAGTACTTC
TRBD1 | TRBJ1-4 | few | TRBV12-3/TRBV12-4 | CASSPQGPRNEKLFF | TGTGCCAGCAGTCCACAGGGGCCCCGGAATGAAAAACTGTTTTTT
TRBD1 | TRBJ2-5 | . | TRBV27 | CASSWDSWGTQYF | TGTGCCAGCAGTTGGGACAGCTGGGGGACCCAGTACTTC
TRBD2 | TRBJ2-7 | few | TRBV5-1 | CASSLGGTSGYYEQYF | TGCGCCAGCAGCTTGGGGGGAACTAGCGGATACTACGAGCAGTACTTC
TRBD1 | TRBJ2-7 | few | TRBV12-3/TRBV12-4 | CASSIRQGGEQYF | TGTGCCAGCAGTATCAGACAGGGCGGTGAGCAGTACTTC
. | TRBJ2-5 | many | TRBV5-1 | CASSLSGGPQETQYF | TGTGCCAGCAGTTTATCTGGGGGTCCCCAAGAGACCCAGTACTTC
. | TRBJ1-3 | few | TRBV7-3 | CASSMGGAGGNTIYF | TGTGCCAGCAGTATGGGGGGCGCGGGGGGAAACACCATATATTTT
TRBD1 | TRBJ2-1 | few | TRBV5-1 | CASSSGQGEGNEQFF | TGCGCCAGCAGCTCCGGACAGGGAGAGGGCAATGAGCAGTTCTTC
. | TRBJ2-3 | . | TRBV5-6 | CASKRMAEFTDTQYF | TGTGCCAGCAAGAGGATGGCAGAGTTCACAGATACGCAGTATTTT
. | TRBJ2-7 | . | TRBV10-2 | CASSESIGRYEQYF | TGCGCCAGCAGTGAGTCGATTGGGCGCTACGAGCAGTACTTC
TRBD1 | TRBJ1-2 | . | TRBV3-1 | CASSSRGNYGYTF | TGTGCCAGCAGCTCCAGGGGGAACTATGGCTACACCTTC
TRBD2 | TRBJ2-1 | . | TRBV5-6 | CASSPRTSGSLGEQFF | TGTGCCAGCAGCCCGCGGACTAGCGGGAGTTTGGGTGAGCAGTTCTTC
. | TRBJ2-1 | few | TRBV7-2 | CASSDPGRNEQFF | TGTGCCAGCAGCGACCCGGGTAGGAATGAGCAGTTCTTC
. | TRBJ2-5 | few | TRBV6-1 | CASSEQQGTQYF | TGTGCCAGCAGTGAACAACAAGGGACCCAGTACTTC
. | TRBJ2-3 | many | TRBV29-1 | CSVLIGWTGTDTQYF | TGCAGCGTCCTAATAGGATGGACAGGCACAGATACGCAGTATTTT
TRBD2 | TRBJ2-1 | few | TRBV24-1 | CATSGGLAGVGSWNEQFF | TGTGCCACCAGTGGAGGACTAGCGGGAGTGGGTTCGTGGAATGAGCAGTTCTTC
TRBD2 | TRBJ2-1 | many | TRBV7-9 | CASSAGTSVYNEQFF | TGTGCCAGCAGCGCCGGGACTAGCGTCTACAATGAGCAGTTCTTC
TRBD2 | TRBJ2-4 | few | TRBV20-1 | CSARARGGWTKNIQYF | TGCAGTGCTAGAGCTCGGGGGGGGTGGACCAAAAACATTCAGTACTTC
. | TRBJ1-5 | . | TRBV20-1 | CSAPGQDQPQHF | TGCAGTGCCCCGGGACAAGATCAGCCCCAGCATTTT
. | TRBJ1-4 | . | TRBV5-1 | CASSSGGWGGPPPKLFF | TGCGCCAGCAGCTCGGGAGGTTGGGGGGGACCGCCTCCAAAACTGTTTTTT
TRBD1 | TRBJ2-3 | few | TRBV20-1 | CSASPGQVGTDTQYF | TGCAGTGCTAGCCCCGGACAGGTTGGGACAGATACGCAGTATTTT